Listed below are T cell receptor beta chains from one sample, sequenced in a study of CD8+ T cells in alopecia areata. Only in-frame clones appear in the TCRdb table, and some are missing; sequencing was by immunoSEQ multiplex PCR. The sample shows 130,000 or so clones, around 60% of them seen only once. Sequencing used CD4+ T cells sorted from blood, obtained at week 4, from a patient treated with tofacitinib. The receptors here all came from a human donor with alopecia areata. CDR3s include the opening cysteine and the closing phenylalanine or tryptophan. A D gene is named only where the DNA matches it firmly. Part of the rows lack a size; the others show once, few, many or a class for expanded clones.

clone_size j_call v_call d_call cdr3_nt cdr3_aa
. TRBJ1-2 TRBV7-3 TRBD1 TGTGCCAGCAGCTTGGGGACAGGGAGCCTTGAAGGCTACACCTTC CASSLGTGSLEGYTF
few TRBJ2-5 TRBV4-3 . TGCGCCAGCAGCCAGGTTACAGGGTTACAAGAGACCCAGTACTTC CASSQVTGLQETQYF
few TRBJ1-1 TRBV29-1 TRBD1 TGCAGCGTATGGACAGGGGGTACTGAAGCTTTCTTT CSVWTGGTEAFF
. TRBJ2-7 TRBV5-4 TRBD1 TGTGCCAGCAGCTTGCCCGAGACAGGGTCAATGACCTACGAGCAGTACTTC CASSLPETGSMTYEQYF
. TRBJ1-1 TRBV5-1 TRBD1 TGCGCCAGCAGCTTTCGACAGGGTTGGAACACTGAAGCTTTCTTT CASSFRQGWNTEAFF
. TRBJ2-7 TRBV28 . TGTGCCAGCAGTTTTGGCGGGACAGCTCCGGGGGAGCAGTACTTC CASSFGGTAPGEQYF
. TRBJ1-3 TRBV6-6 . TGTGCCAGCACTACCGATCACTCTGGAAACACCATATATTTT CASTTDHSGNTIYF
. TRBJ1-2 TRBV30 . TGTGCCTGGAGTGTTCAGGGGCCCTATGGCTACACCTTC CAWSVQGPYGYTF
. TRBJ1-1 TRBV4-1 . TGCGCCAGCAGCGGGCTCCTTAAGAACACTGAAGCTTTCTTT CASSGLLKNTEAFF
few TRBJ1-5 TRBV7-9 TRBD1 TGTGCCAGCAGCAAGACAGGGGCCACTTTCAATCAGCCCCAGCATTTT CASSKTGATFNQPQHF
. TRBJ2-2 TRBV5-4 TRBD2 TGTGCCAGCAGCTTCCTAGCGGAGAACACCGGGGAGCTGTTTTTT CASSFLAENTGELFF
. TRBJ2-3 TRBV29-1 . TGCAGCGTAGAACAGGGTACTGGTACGCAGTATTTT CSVEQGTGTQYF
. TRBJ2-7 TRBV23-1 TRBD1 TGCGCCAGCAGGGACAGGGGACCGTACGAGCAGTACTTC CASRDRGPYEQYF
. TRBJ2-4 TRBV10-3 . TGTGCCTCCCGGCGGAGTGATTTAGCCAAAAACATTCAGTACTTC CASRRSDLAKNIQYF
. TRBJ2-5 TRBV29-1 TRBD2 TGCAGCGTTGAGGGAAGCGGGGGGGCGGAGACCCAGTACTTC CSVEGSGGAETQYF
. TRBJ1-2 TRBV5-6 . TGTGCCAGCAGCTTGATGGACCGAGGCTTCGGCTACACCTTC CASSLMDRGFGYTF
. TRBJ2-3 TRBV15 TRBD1 TGTGCCACCAGCCGCTCTGGGACAGGGGCAGATACGCAGTATTTT CATSRSGTGADTQYF
. TRBJ2-7 TRBV5-1 TRBD1 TGCGCCAGCAGCTTACAGGGGCTCCACTACGAGCAGTACTTC CASSLQGLHYEQYF
. TRBJ2-7 TRBV6-6 . TGTGCCAGCAATCATCAGGGCGGCAGTGTCTACTACGAGCAGTACTTC CASNHQGGSVYYEQYF
. TRBJ2-1 TRBV30 . TGTGCCTGGAGAGATCTCAACTATGAGCAGTTCTTC CAWRDLNYEQFF
. TRBJ2-2 TRBV29-1 . TGCAGCGTTCGTTATGGCGCCAGGAACACCGGGGAGCTGTTTTTT CSVRYGARNTGELFF
. TRBJ2-7 TRBV7-8 . TGTGCCAGCATCGGCAAGGGCCCCCTAGTGCGGGAGCAGTACTTC CASIGKGPLVREQYF
few TRBJ2-2 TRBV4-1 . TGCGCCAGCAGCCAAGTCCTACTGACCGGGGTGAACACCGGGGAGCTGTTTTTT CASSQVLLTGVNTGELFF
. TRBJ2-1 TRBV30 . TGTGCCTGGCGGGGGACAGACTACAATGAGCAGTTCTTC CAWRGTDYNEQFF
. TRBJ2-3 TRBV4-3 . TGCGCCAGCAGCCAAAGGGGGGACTTCACAGATACGCAGTATTTT CASSQRGDFTDTQYF
once TRBJ2-1 TRBV29-1 . TGCAGCGTTGATTGGACTGATGATGAGCAGTTCTTC CSVDWTDDEQFF
. TRBJ2-3 TRBV6-5 . TGTGCCAGCAGGATGTCACGGAGGGCAGATACGCAGTATTTT CASRMSRRADTQYF
. TRBJ2-5 TRBV27 . TGTGCCAGCAGTTTAAGACAGCAAGAGACCCAGTACTTC CASSLRQQETQYF
. TRBJ1-3 TRBV30 . TGTGCCTGGAGTAGGGGGACGTCGGGATTTCGTTCTGGAAACACCATATATTTT CAWSRGTSGFRSGNTIYF
. TRBJ1-4 TRBV6-5 TRBD1 TGTGCCAGCAGAACCGGGACAGTTGAAAAACTGTTTTTT CASRTGTVEKLFF
few TRBJ2-7 TRBV30 . TGTGCCTGGAGACAGGATGACTCCTACGAGCAGTACTTC CAWRQDDSYEQYF
. TRBJ1-3 TRBV10-3 . TGTGCCACAGGGGCCAACTCTGGAAACACCATATATTTT CATGANSGNTIYF
once TRBJ2-7 TRBV5-1 . TGCGCCAGCAGCTTGGTATCCTACGAGCAGTACTTC CASSLVSYEQYF
. TRBJ1-5 TRBV18 . TGTGCCAGCTCACTTCGACAGGTTCGCGATCAGCCCCAGCATTTT CASSLRQVRDQPQHF
. TRBJ1-5 TRBV19 TRBD1 TGTGCCAGTAGTATACAGGGGGCAGGCAATCAGCCCCAGCATTTT CASSIQGAGNQPQHF
few TRBJ2-5 TRBV29-1 TRBD1 TGCAGCGTTGGTGGGACAGGGCTTAGAACGGAGACCCAGTACTTC CSVGGTGLRTETQYF
. TRBJ1-2 TRBV29-1 TRBD1 TGCAGCTCCCGGGACAGCTATGGCTACACCTTC CSSRDSYGYTF
. TRBJ2-7 TRBV6-5 . TGTGCCAGCAGTTACTCGTCGCCGCCGGGGGCCTACGAGCAGTACTTC CASSYSSPPGAYEQYF